A selection of T cell receptor beta chains follows, all from one sample in a study of T cell responses to AZD1222 COVID-19 vaccine. The assay was immunoSEQ multiplex PCR, and TCRdb's table has in-frame clones only and misses some. The repertoire holds approximately 120,000 clones, just over 90% seen once, with roughly 4.5% in the top ten. Material: peripheral blood, obtained on day 0 of AZD1222 vaccination. These receptors came from an adult in good health. Both conserved end residues are part of each CDR3. A D gene is named only where the DNA matches it firmly. A row's size may be missing; if present it is once, few, many or a size class.

TRBV7-2	TRBJ1-2	.	.	CASSHLAGKNNYGYTF	TGTGCCAGCAGCCATCTGGCAGGGAAAAATAACTATGGCTACACCTTC
TRBV9	TRBJ1-2	.	TRBD1	CASSVLGRGKGYTF	TGTGCCAGCAGCGTATTAGGCAGGGGGAAAGGCTACACCTTC
TRBV28	TRBJ2-2	.	.	CASSSPQGSTGELFF	TGTGCCAGCAGTAGCCCACAGGGAAGCACCGGGGAGCTGTTTTTT
TRBV12-5	TRBJ2-5	once	.	CASGQRAKIEETQYF	TGTGCTAGTGGCCAGCGGGCCAAGATCGAGGAGACCCAGTACTTC
TRBV5-6	TRBJ1-6	.	.	CASSLVDLTSPLHF	TGTGCCAGCAGCTTGGTGGACCTTACTTCACCCCTCCACTTT
TRBV27	TRBJ1-5	.	.	CASSRRGGAGGNQPQHF	TGTGCCAGCAGCCGGAGGGGCGGGGCCGGGGGCAATCAGCCCCAGCATTTT
TRBV6-2/TRBV6-3	TRBJ1-4	.	.	CASSYSVQKLFF	TGTGCCAGCAGTTACTCGGTGCAAAAACTGTTTTTT
TRBV5-4	TRBJ1-6	.	TRBD1	CASSSPTGSSYNSPLHF	TGTGCCAGCAGCTCCCCGACAGGGAGCTCCTATAATTCACCCCTCCACTTT
TRBV7-6	TRBJ2-7	.	.	CASSLAPTGSYEQYF	TGTGCCAGCAGCTTAGCACCAACGGGCTCCTACGAGCAGTACTTC
TRBV9	TRBJ2-3	.	.	CASSVVGNTDTQYF	TGTGCCAGCAGCGTAGTGGGGAACACAGATACGCAGTATTTT
TRBV27	TRBJ1-6	.	.	CASSLGGGYSPLHF	TGTGCCAGCAGTTTGGGGGGTGGTTATTCACCCCTCCACTTT
TRBV7-2	TRBJ2-7	once	TRBD1	CASSLAGTESYEQYF	TGTGCCAGCAGCCTAGCCGGGACAGAATCCTACGAGCAGTACTTC